Each of the 32 T cell receptor beta chains below was sequenced from the same sample in a study of read filtering for tumor transcriptome and immune sequencing. This library used around 400 ng RNA and molecular barcoded adaptors spanning alpha/delta and beta/gamma chains. TCRdb analysed the reads with MiXCR anew, one entry per CDR3 protein. The sample records around 9,000 distinct CDR3 sequences, more than 15% being singletons. Sequencing was carried out using a population of CD138-negative cells sorted from bone marrow. The receptors come from a donor at least 40 years old with multiple myeloma.

In this sample, this clonotype turned up once. The chain has TRBV6-1 and TRBJ2-5; 9 positions agree with TRBD2. Trimming removed 4 bases from V and 10 bases from J; junction bases left unmatched: 16. Germline V gene data show CDR1 as MNHNS and CDR2 as SASEGT. The CDR3 sequence is 16 residues long. CDR3 sequence (DNA): TGTGCCAGCAGTGTCCCGGTATCAGCTAGCGGGACAGACCAGTACTTC. Residues: CASSVPVSASGTDQYF.

This clonotype was picked up a small number of times. As DNA, the CDR3 is TGTGCCAGCAGCCCCGGGAAAGGGCACAGAGATACGCAGTATTTT. Amino acid sequence: CASSPGKGHRDTQYF. The J gene is TRBJ2-3, the V gene TRBV7-3; a weak D match, TRBD2 (5 bases). V gave up 5 bases and J gave up 5 bases, with 17 bases separating them. This CDR3 is 15 amino acids long. Germline V CDR1 and CDR2: SGHTA, FQGTGA.

The table lists this clonotype with many counts. CDR3 in DNA: TGTGCCAGCAGTTTGAGGGGTGAAGCTTTCTTT. It specifies CASSLRGEAFF. The gene calls are TRBV28 and TRBJ1-1, with D maybe TRBD1 (5 bases). With 3 bases removed from V and 7 bases from J, the gap between germline ends came to 6 bases. The germline CDR1 and CDR2 sequences are MDHEN and SYDVKM. The CDR3 has 11 amino acids.

There are a few counts of this clonotype. This likely came from a read error, as a far larger clone is one base away. This chain connects TRBV11-3 to TRBJ2-1; D remains unclear. The J call may be faulty, since TRBJ2-7 better matches the DNA end. Germline-derived CDR1 and CDR2 are SGHNT and YENEEA. The CDR3 covers 12 residues. CDR3 region: CASSLAYNEQYF. In DNA form, the CDR3 reads TGTGCCAGCAGCTTAGCCTACAATGAGCAGTACTTC.

With respect to this clonotype: Lacking the conserved final phenylalanine or tryptophan, this CDR3 likely reflects a read error. The genes are TRBV7-8 and TRBJ2-3; weak D call: TRBD2 (6 bases). CDR3 length: 12 amino acids. CDR1 and CDR2 (germline): SGHVS, FQNEAQ. Here the CDR3 DNA reads TGCGCCAGCAGCTTAGCGGCCGATACGCAGTATTCT. Translation gives CASSLAADTQYS.

In its sample, this clonotype was seen many times. The genes are TRBV5-1 and TRBJ1-1; TRBD1 agrees at 7 bases. From germline, CDR1 is SGHRS and CDR2 YFSETQ. After removal of 0 bases from V and 4 bases from J, the junction contained 12 bases not matched to a gene. The CDR3 sequence is 17 residues long. The CDR3 nucleotides are TGCGCCAGCAGCTTGGGGGTAGGGGGCTTTGGAAGCACTGAAGCTTTCTTT. Its protein product is CASSLGVGGFGSTEAFF.

By proportion, this clonotype is medium-sized (0.01 to 0.1%). The chain links TRBV4-1 to TRBJ2-1; TRBD2 matches 7 bases. The ends lost 3 bases at V and 8 bases at J; junction bases unmatched: 4. In germline, CDR1 is MGHRA, CDR2 YSYEKL. The CDR3 sequence is 13 residues long. CDR3 residues: CASSQSGADEQFF. In DNA form, the CDR3 reads TGCGCCAGCAGCCAGAGCGGGGCCGATGAGCAGTTCTTC.

The chain recombines TRBV7-9 with TRBJ2-7, with TRBD2 identical over 9 bases. The CDR3 is 15 residues long. The germline CDR1 and CDR2 sequences are SEHNR and FQNEAQ (reference sequence). The V and J ends lost 4 bases and 1 base, in that order; junction bases with no gene match: 5. The CDR3 here is CASSSSREGSYEQYF. CDR3 coding DNA: TGTGCCAGCAGCTCCTCGCGGGAGGGGTCCTACGAGCAGTACTTC.

This clonotype was seen repeatedly, ten times or more. J is TRBJ1-5 and V is TRBV20-1; D is unclear. Per the germline V gene, CDR1 is DFQATT and CDR2 is SNEGSKA (reference sequence). V was pared by 0 bases and J by 6 bases, with 9 bases between. The CDR3 runs 13 residues. CDR3 in DNA: TGCAGTGCTAGAGATGGTCGGCCTCAGCCCCAGCATTTT. Encoded protein: CSARDGRPQPQHF.

This clonotype was seen at least ten times. This chain links TRBV5-4 with TRBJ2-7; D call uncertain. Trimming stripped 2 bases from V and 0 bases from J, with 6 bases between. Germline values: CDR1 SGHNT, CDR2 YYREEE (reference sequence). This CDR3 has 13 amino acids. Here the CDR3 DNA reads TGTGCCAGCAGCTTTGGTTACTCCTACGAGCAGTACTTC. Residues: CASSFGYSYEQYF. The full variable domain, completed using reference TRBV5-4 and TRBJ2-7, is ETGVTQSPTHLIKTRGQQVTLRCSSQSGHNTVSWYQQALGQGPQFIFQYYREEENGRGNFPPRFSGLQFPNYSSELNVNALELDDSALYLCASSFGYSYEQYFGPGTRLTVT.

The sample holds a few counts of this clonotype. A read error is possible here, since a much larger clone lies one base away. The chain is built from TRBV12-3 or TRBV12-4 and TRBJ1-5, with D maybe TRBD1 (5 bases). The CDR3 spans 14 residues. The CDR3 sequence: CASSRDGNNQPRHF. The CDR3 DNA is TGTGCCAGCAGCCGGGACGGGAATAATCAGCCCCGGCATTTT.

This clonotype was seen ten or more times. V usage is TRBV28 and J usage is TRBJ2-7; D is ambiguous. V was shortened by 7 bases and J by 2 bases, with 9 bases between the two germline ends. The germline V gene encodes CDR1 MDHEN and CDR2 SYDVKM. CDR3 length: 12 residues. CDR3 sequence (DNA): TGTGCCAGCATAGGGATCGCCTACGAGCAGTACTTC. Translated: CASIGIAYEQYF.

This clonotype came up many times. The rearrangement links TRBV19 to TRBJ2-2; the D is unclear. Trimming shortened V by 5 bases and J by 5 bases, and 15 bases separated the two germline ends. The CDR3 totals 15 residues. CDR1 and CDR2 (germline): LNHDA, SQIVND (reference sequence). The CDR3 DNA reads as TGTGCCAGTAGTTTGGTGGCTGAGTGGACCGGGGAGCTGTTTTTT. This translates into CASSLVAEWTGELFF.

This clonotype was seen many times. J is TRBJ2-2 and V is TRBV2; TRBD1 is a possible D gene (6 bases). CDR3 length: 15 residues. Trimming removed 7 bases at V and 4 bases at J, with 16 bases between. Germline V CDR1 and CDR2: SNHLY, FYNNEI. This CDR3 reads CASNSGTLFTGELFF. The DNA of the CDR3 is TGTGCCAGCAATTCCGGGACACTCTTCACCGGGGAGCTGTTTTTT.

In this sample, this clonotype turned up many times. This chain links TRBV28 with TRBJ1-2, with 8 bases lining up with TRBD1. Germline loops: CDR1 MDHEN, CDR2 SYDVKM. The CDR3 is 14 residues long. The J segment lost 6 bases and the V segment lost 2 bases, leaving 5 bases of the junction unmatched. The DNA for the CDR3 is TGTGCCAGCAGTTTAGACAGGGGATGGCATGGCTACACCTTC. It specifies CASSLDRGWHGYTF.

This clonotype was seen at least ten times. Given a much more abundant clone one base away, this may be a read error. The conserved final phenylalanine or tryptophan is absent from the CDR3, which likely points to a read error. The chain joins TRBV29-1 to TRBJ2-1; 10 nucleotides agree with TRBD1. V lost 5 bases to trimming and J lost 13 bases; unmatched junction nucleotides: 11. Germline CDR1 is SQVTM and CDR2 is ANQGSEA. CDR3 length: 13 amino acids. The CDR3 here is CSVSETGGMFQFS. Written as DNA, the CDR3 is TGCAGCGTTTCTGAGACAGGGGGCATGTTTCAGTTCTCC.

This clonotype appeared many times. Written as DNA, the CDR3 is TGCAGTGCAAAGGACAGGAGGACCAATCAGCCCCAGCATTTT. This codes for CSAKDRRTNQPQHF. V is TRBV20-1 and J is TRBJ1-5; TRBD1 agrees at 7 bases. Germline trimming cut 6 bases from V and 3 bases from J; bases unmatched to any gene: 8. The length of the CDR3 is 14 residues. Germline V CDR1 and CDR2: DFQATT, SNEGSKA (reference sequence).

This clonotype has a count of ten or more. The rearrangement links TRBV20-1 to TRBJ2-7; 7 nucleotides align to TRBD1. CDR3 length: 12 residues. Looked up from germline, CDR1 is DFQATT and CDR2 is SNEGSKA (reference sequence). After removal of 1 base from V and 6 bases from J, the junction contained 3 bases not matched to a gene. CDR3 residues: CSARARQGEQYF. The CDR3 bases are TGCAGTGCTAGAGCCAGACAGGGCGAGCAGTACTTC.

Of note for this clonotype: A read error may explain this, as a much larger clone is one base away. The chain links TRBV6-2 or TRBV6-3 to TRBJ2-5, with 9 bases that match TRBD2. This CDR3 contains 18 residues. The germline CDR1 and CDR2 sequences are MNHEY and SVGEGT. This chain's CDR3 is CASSPRPSGVMRQGTQYF. The DNA of the CDR3 is TGTGCCAGCAGTCCCCGTCCTAGCGGGGTTATGCGCCAAGGGACCCAGTACTTC.

This clonotype came up many times. V usage is TRBV15 and J usage is TRBJ2-3; D ambiguous. V lost 3 bases, J lost 1 base, and 5 bases lay in between. CDR1 and CDR2 (germline): LNHNV, YYDKDF (reference sequence). The CDR3 spans 13 residues. CDR3 in amino acids: CATSRPGTDTQYF. The CDR3, as DNA: TGTGCCACCAGCAGGCCCGGCACAGATACGCAGTATTTT.

This clonotype is medium-sized. The V call is TRBV7-2, the J call TRBJ2-1; 8 bases are a match to TRBD2. In germline, CDR1 is SGHTA, CDR2 FQGNSA. The V segment lost 0 bases and the J segment 8 bases; nucleotides outside the gene matches: 6. The length of the CDR3 is 15 residues. CDR3 in amino acids: CASSLAVGLDHEQFF. In DNA form, the CDR3 reads TGTGCCAGCAGCTTAGCGGTGGGACTAGACCATGAGCAGTTCTTC.

This clonotype has ten or more counts. A far larger clone is one nucleotide away, so this likely arose from a read error. This chain links TRBV6-6 with TRBJ2-1; possible D gene TRBD1, 5 bases. This CDR3 has 13 amino acids. V lost 3 bases and J 12 bases, leaving 15 bases between the germline ends. CDR1 is MNHNY, CDR2 SVGAGI, per germline (reference sequence). CDR3 nucleotides: TGTGCCAGCAGTTATAGTGGGGCCGATGGGCAGTTCTTC. It specifies CASSYSGADGQFF.

The table lists this clonotype with many counts. The chain is built from TRBV18 and TRBJ1-5; tentatively, D is TRBD1 (5 bases). The germline V gene has CDR1 KGHSH and CDR2 LQKENI. V shed 3 bases and J shed 1 base, with 7 bases lying between them. There are 14 residues in the CDR3. CDR3 in amino acids: CASSPRGSNQPQHF. The CDR3 DNA reads TGTGCCAGCTCACCGAGGGGAAGCAATCAGCCCCAGCATTTT.

The chain carries TRBV19 and TRBJ1-3; 10 bases align to TRBD1. V gave up 5 bases and J gave up 2 bases; unmatched junction bases: 6. CDR1 and CDR2 (germline): LNHDA, SQIVND (reference sequence). The CDR3 sequence is 16 residues long. This CDR3 is CASSVSGTGAGNTIYF. The DNA of the CDR3 is TGTGCCAGTAGTGTCTCCGGGACAGGGGCTGGAAACACCATATATTTT.

This clonotype was seen ten or more times. In DNA, the CDR3 is TGTGCCAGCAGCCCCGGGGGGAGCGCGGGCAACACAGATACGCAGTATTTT. It encodes CASSPGGSAGNTDTQYF. V and J are TRBV7-2 and TRBJ2-3; 7 bases agree with TRBD2. The length of the CDR3 is 17 residues. CDR1 and CDR2 from the germline V gene are SGHTA and FQGNSA. Trimming took 5 bases from V and 2 from J; bases not matched to a gene: 13.

The chain combines TRBV29-1 with TRBJ2-3; 10 bases agree with TRBD2. Trimming took 4 bases from V and 2 from J; bases not matched to a gene: 6. Per germline, CDR1 SQVTM and CDR2 ANQGSEA. The CDR3 consists of 15 residues. The CDR3 is CSVGSSGSPTDTQYF. The CDR3 DNA is TGCAGCGTTGGTTCTAGCGGGAGCCCCACAGATACGCAGTATTTT.

This clonotype was recorded at least ten times. The genes are TRBV27 and TRBJ2-7, with 7 bases identical to TRBD2. CDR3 length: 14 residues. Germline CDR1 is MNHEY and CDR2 is SMNVEV (reference sequence). The V segment lost 5 bases and the J segment 2 bases; nucleotides outside the gene matches: 6. CDR3 DNA sequence: TGTGCCAGCAGTCAAAGGGACTACCCCTACGAGCAGTACTTC. Translated, it gives CASSQRDYPYEQYF.

Many counts were recorded for this clonotype. This chain joins TRBV29-1 and TRBJ1-2; D possibly corresponds to TRBD1 (6 bases). This CDR3 has 14 residues. Germline values: CDR1 SQVTM, CDR2 ANQGSEA. V gave up 0 bases and J gave up 3 bases, with 11 bases separating them. CDR3 bases: TGCAGCGTTGAAGATGGGAGGGGGGACTATGGCTACACCTTC. Its protein is CSVEDGRGDYGYTF.

This clonotype was observed many times. The rearrangement uses TRBV3-1 and TRBJ2-5; 11 nucleotides match TRBD2. Germline V CDR1 and CDR2: LGHDT, YNNKEL (reference sequence). The CDR3 sequence is 17 residues long. J was trimmed by 5 bases and V by 5 bases; bases with no gene match: 13. In nucleotides, the CDR3 is TGTGCCAGCAGCACAACCCCCACTAGCGGGAGCGGGGAGACCCAGTACTTC. Translated: CASSTTPTSGSGETQYF.

This clonotype was observed at least ten times. J is TRBJ1-5 and V is TRBV7-2, with D perhaps TRBD1 (5 bases). V lost 4 bases and J 4 bases, leaving 11 bases between the germline ends. The CDR3 runs to 14 residues. Germline V CDR1 and CDR2: SGHTA, FQGNSA. CDR3 sequence reads: CASSSGTMNQPQHF. The DNA of the CDR3 is TGTGCCAGCAGCTCTGGGACGATGAATCAGCCCCAGCATTTT.

This clonotype was picked up many times. The gene calls are TRBV28 and TRBJ2-7; 13 bases agree with TRBD2. The CDR3 loop spans 16 amino acids. The V gene end was trimmed by 5 bases and the J gene end by 3 bases; junction bases not matched to a gene: 7. From germline, CDR1 is MDHEN and CDR2 SYDVKM. CDR3: CASSILAGGDYYEQYF. CDR3 nucleotide sequence: TGTGCCAGCAGTATACTAGCGGGGGGGGATTACTACGAGCAGTACTTC.

This chain uses TRBV6-5 with TRBJ1-5; D gene ambiguous. Trimming took 5 bases from V and 0 from J, leaving 5 bases between them. CDR3 length: 13 amino acids. The germline V gene has CDR1 MNHEY and CDR2 SVGAGI. CDR3 region: CASSPDSNQPQHF. Here the CDR3 DNA reads TGTGCCAGCAGTCCAGATAGCAATCAGCCCCAGCATTTT.